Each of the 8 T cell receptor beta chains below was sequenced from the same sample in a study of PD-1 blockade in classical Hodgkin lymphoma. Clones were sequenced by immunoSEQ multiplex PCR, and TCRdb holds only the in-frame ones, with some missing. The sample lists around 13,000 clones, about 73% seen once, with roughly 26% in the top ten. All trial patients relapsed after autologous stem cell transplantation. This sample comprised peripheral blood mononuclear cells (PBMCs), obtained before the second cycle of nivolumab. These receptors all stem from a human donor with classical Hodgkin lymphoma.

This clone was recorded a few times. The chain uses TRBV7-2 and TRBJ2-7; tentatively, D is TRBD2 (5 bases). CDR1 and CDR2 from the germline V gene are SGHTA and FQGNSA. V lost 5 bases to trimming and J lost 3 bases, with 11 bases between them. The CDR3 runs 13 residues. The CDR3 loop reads CASSPGNRYEQYF. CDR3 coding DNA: TGTGCCAGCAGCCCCGGGAACCGCTACGAGCAGTACTTC. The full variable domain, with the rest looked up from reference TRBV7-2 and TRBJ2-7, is GAGVSQSPSNKVTEKGKDVELRCDPISGHTALYWYRQSLGQGLEFLIYFQGNSAPDKSGLPSDRFSAERTGGSVSTLTIQRTQQEDSAVYLCASSPGNRYEQYFGPGTRLTVT.

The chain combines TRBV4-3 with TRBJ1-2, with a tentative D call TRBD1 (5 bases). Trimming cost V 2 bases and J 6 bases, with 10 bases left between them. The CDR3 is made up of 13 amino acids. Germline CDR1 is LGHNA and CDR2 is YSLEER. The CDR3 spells CASSQPGGDGYTF. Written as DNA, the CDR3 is TGCGCCAGCAGCCAACCAGGAGGGGATGGCTACACCTTC.

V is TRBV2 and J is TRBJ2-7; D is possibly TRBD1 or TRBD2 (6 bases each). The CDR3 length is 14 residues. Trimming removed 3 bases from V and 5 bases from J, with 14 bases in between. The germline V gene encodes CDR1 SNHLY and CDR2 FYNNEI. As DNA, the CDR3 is TGTGCCAGCAGTGAGTACAGGGCGGGAAACGAGCAGTACTTC. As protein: CASSEYRAGNEQYF.

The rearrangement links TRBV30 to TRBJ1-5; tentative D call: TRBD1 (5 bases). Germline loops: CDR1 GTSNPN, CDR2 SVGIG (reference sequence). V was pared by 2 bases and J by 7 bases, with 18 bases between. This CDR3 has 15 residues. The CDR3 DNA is TGTGCCTGGAGTAGGGGCAGTAGAAGGGTACAGCCCCAGCATTTT. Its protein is CAWSRGSRRVQPQHF.

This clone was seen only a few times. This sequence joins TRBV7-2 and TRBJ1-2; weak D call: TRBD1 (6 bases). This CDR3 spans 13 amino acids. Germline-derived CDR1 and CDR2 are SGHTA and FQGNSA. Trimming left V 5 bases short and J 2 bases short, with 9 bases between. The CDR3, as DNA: TGTGCCAGCAGCCGGACAGAGAACTATGGCTACACCTTC. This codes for CASSRTENYGYTF.

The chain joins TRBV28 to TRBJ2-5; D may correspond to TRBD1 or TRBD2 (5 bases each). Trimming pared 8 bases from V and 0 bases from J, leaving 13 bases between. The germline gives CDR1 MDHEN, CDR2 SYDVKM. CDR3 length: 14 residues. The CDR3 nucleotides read TGTGCCAGCGTGGGGACGGGGTACCAAGAGACCCAGTACTTC. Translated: CASVGTGYQETQYF. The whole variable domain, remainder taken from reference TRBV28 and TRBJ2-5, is DVKVTQSSRYLVKRTGEKVFLECVQDMDHENMFWYRQDPGLGLRLIYFSYDVKMKEKGDIPEGYSVSREKKERFSLILESASTNQTSMYLCASVGTGYQETQYFGPGTRLLVL.

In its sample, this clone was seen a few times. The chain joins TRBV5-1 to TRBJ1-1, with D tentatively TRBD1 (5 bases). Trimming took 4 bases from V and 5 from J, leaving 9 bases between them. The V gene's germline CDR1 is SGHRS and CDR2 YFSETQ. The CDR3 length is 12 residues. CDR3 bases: TGCGCCAGCAGCCCACCAGGGACTGAAGCTTTCTTT. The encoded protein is CASSPPGTEAFF. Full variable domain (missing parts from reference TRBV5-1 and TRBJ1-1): KAGVTQTPRYLIKTRGQQVTLSCSPISGHRSVSWYQQTPGQGLQFLFEYFSETQRNKGNFPGRFSGRQFSNSRSEMNVSTLELGDSALYLCASSPPGTEAFFGQGTRLTVV.

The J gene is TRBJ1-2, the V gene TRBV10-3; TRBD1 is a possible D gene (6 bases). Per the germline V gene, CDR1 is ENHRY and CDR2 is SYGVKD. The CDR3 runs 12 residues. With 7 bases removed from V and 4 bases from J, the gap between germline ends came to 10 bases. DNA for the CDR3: TGTGCCATCAACGAGGGGGGCTATGGCTACACCTTC. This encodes CAINEGGYGYTF.